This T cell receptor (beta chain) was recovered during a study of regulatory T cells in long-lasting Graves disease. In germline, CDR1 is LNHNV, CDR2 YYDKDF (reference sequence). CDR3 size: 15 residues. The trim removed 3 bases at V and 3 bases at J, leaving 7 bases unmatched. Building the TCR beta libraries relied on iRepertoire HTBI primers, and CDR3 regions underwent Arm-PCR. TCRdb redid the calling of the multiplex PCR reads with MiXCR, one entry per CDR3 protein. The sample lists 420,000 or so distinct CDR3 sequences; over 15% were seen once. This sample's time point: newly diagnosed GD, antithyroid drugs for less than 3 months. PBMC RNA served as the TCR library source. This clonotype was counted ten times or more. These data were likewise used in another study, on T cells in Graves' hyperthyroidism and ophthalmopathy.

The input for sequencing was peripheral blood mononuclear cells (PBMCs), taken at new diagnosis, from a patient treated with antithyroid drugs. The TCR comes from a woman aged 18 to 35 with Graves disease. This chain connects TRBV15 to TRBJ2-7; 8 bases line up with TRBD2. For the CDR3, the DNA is TGTGCCACCAGCAGTCCTTGGACTAGCATCTACGAGCAGTACTTC. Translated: CATSSPWTSIYEQYF.